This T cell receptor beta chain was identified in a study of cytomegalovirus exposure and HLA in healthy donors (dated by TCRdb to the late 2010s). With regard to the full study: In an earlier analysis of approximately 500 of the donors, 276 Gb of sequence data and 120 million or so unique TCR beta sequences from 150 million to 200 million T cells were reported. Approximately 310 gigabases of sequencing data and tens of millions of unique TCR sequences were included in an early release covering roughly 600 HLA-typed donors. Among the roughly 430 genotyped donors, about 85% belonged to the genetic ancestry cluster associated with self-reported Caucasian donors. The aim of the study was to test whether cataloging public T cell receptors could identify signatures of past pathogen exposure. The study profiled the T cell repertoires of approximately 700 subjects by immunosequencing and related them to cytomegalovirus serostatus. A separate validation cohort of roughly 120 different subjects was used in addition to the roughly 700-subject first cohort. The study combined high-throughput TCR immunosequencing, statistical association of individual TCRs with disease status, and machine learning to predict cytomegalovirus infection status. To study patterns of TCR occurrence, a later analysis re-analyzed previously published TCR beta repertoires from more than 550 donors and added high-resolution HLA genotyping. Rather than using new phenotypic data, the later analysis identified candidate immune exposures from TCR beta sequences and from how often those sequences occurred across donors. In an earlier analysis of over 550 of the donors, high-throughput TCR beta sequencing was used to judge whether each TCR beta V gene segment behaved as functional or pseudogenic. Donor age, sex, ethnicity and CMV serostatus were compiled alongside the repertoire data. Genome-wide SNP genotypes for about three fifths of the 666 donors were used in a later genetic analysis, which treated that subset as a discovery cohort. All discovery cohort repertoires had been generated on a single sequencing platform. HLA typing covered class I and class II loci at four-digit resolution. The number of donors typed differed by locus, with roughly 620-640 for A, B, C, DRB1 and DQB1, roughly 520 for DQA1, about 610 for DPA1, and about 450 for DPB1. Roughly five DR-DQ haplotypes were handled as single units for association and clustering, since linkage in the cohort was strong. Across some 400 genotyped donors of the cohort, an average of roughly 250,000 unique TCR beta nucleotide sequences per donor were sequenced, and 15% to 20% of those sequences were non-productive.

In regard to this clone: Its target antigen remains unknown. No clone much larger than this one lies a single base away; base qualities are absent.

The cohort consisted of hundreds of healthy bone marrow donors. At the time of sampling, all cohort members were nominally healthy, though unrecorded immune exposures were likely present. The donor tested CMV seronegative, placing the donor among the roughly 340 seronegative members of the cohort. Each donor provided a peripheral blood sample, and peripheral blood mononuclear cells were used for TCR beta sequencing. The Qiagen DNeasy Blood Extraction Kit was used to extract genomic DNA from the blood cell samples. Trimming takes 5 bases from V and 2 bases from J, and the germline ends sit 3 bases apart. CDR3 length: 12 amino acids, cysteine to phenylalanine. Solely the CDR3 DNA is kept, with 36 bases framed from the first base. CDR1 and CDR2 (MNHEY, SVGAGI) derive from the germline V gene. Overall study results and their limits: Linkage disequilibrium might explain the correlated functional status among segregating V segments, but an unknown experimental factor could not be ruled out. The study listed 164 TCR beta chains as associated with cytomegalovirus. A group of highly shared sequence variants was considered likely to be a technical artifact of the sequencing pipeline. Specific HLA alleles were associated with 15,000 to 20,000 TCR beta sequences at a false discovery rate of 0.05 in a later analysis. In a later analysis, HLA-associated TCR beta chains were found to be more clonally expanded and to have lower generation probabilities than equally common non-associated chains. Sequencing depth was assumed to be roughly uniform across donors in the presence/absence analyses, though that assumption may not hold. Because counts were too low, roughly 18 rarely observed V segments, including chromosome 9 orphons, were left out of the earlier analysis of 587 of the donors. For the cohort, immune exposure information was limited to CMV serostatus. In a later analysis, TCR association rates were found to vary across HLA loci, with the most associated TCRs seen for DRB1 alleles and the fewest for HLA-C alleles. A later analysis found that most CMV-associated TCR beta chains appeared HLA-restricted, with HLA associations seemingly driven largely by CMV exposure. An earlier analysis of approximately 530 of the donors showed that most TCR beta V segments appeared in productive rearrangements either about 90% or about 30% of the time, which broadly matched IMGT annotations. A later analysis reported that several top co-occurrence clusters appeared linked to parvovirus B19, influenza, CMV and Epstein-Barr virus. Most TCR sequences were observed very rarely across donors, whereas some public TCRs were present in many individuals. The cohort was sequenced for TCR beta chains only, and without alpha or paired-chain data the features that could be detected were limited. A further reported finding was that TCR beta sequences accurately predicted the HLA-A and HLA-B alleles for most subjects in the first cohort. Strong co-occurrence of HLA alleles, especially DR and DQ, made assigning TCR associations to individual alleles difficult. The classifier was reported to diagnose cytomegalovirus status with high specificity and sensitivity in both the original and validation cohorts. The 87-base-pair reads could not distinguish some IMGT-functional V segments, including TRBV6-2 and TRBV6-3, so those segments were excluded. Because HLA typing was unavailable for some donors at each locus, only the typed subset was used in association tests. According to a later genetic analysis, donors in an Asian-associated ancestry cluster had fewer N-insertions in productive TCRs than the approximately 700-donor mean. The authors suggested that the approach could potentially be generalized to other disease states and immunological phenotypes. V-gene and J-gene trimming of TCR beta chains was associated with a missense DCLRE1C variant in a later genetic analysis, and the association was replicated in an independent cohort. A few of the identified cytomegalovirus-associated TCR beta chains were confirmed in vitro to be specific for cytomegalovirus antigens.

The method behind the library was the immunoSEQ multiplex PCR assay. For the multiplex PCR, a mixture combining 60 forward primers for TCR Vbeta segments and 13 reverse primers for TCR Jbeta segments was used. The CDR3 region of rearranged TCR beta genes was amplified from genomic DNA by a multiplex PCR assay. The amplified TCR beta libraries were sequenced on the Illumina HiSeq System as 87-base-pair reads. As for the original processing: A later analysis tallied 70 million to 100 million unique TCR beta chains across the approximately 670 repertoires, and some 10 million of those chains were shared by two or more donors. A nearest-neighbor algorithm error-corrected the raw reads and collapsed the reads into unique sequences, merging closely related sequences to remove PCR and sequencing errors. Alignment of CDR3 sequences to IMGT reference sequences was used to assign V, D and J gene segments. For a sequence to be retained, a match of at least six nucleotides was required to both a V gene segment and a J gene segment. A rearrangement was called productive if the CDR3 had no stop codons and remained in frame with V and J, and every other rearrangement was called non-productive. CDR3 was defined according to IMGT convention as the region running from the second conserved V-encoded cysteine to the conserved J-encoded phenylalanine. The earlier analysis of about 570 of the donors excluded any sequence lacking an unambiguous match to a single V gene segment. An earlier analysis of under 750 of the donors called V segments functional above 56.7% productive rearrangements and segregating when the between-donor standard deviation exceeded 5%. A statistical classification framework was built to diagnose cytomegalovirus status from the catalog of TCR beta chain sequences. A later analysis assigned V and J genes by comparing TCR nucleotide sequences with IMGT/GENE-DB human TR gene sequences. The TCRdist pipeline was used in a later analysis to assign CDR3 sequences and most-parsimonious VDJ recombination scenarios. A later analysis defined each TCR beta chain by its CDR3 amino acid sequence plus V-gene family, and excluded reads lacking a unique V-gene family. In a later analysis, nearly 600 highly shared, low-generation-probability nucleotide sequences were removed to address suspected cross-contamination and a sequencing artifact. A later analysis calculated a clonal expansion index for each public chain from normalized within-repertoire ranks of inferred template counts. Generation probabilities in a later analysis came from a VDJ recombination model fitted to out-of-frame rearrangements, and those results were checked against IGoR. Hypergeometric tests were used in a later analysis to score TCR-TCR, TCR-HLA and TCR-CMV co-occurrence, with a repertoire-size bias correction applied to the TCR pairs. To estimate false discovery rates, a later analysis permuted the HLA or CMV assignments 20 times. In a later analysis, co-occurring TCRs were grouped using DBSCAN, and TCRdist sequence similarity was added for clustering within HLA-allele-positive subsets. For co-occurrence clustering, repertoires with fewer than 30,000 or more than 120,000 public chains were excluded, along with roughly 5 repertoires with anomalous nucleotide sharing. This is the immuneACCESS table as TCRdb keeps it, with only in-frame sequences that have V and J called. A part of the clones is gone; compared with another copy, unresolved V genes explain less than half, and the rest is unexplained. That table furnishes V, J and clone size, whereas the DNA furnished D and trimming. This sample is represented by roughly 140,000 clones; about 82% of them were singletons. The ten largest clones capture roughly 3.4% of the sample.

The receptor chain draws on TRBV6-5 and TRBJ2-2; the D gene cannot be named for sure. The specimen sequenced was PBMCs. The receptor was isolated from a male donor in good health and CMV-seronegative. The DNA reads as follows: TGTGCCAGCAGTCATAACACCGGGGAGCTGTTTTTT. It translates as CASSHNTGELFF.